Below, 17 T cell receptor beta chains from the same sample are listed, as sequenced in a study of shared clonotypes between healthy human individuals. In the naive CD8 group, cells lacked CD45RO and were positively selected for CCR7, so terminally differentiated effector memory CD45RA+ cells were left out. Sequencing was performed with immunoSEQ multiplex PCR; in TCRdb, only in-frame clones are kept and a portion is missing. The repertoire holds over 2 million clones, with about 95% as singletons. Material: naive CD8+ T cells sorted from blood. The receptor source for this set is a man aged 18-30 years in good health.

The chain combines TRBV5-1 with TRBJ1-1; D not resolved. This CDR3 spans 14 amino acids. Per germline, CDR1 SGHRS and CDR2 YFSETQ. Trimming pared 8 bases from V and 1 base from J, leaving 15 bases between. The CDR3 region has the DNA TGCGCCAGTTGGTATGAGGGCTCGAACACTGAAGCTTTCTTT. This sequence encodes CASWYEGSNTEAFF. The entire variable domain, with the rest obtained from reference TRBV5-1 and TRBJ1-1, is as follows: KAGVTQTPRYLIKTRGQQVTLSCSPISGHRSVSWYQQTPGQGLQFLFEYFSETQRNKGNFPGRFSGRQFSNSRSEMNVSTLELGDSALYLCASWYEGSNTEAFFGQGTRLTVV.

The chain links TRBV6-1 to TRBJ2-7; TRBD2 matches 7 bases. Germline trimming cut 1 base from V and 2 bases from J; bases unmatched to any gene: 8. CDR1 is MNHNS and CDR2 is SASEGT in the germline V gene. There are 16 residues in the CDR3. CDR3 bases: TGTGCCAGCAGTGAAGAACTAGCGTGGGGAGCCTACGAGCAGTACTTC. It encodes CASSEELAWGAYEQYF.

The V gene is TRBV6-5, the J gene TRBJ2-7; perhaps TRBD1 as D (5 bases). Per the germline V gene, CDR1 is MNHEY and CDR2 is SVGAGI. The ends were cut back, 4 bases at V and 4 bases at J, with 11 bases in the middle. The CDR3 consists of 13 residues. The CDR3 DNA reads as TGTGCCAGCAGTTCATACAGGAATTACGAGCAGTACTTC. Residues: CASSSYRNYEQYF.

The rearrangement uses TRBV7-9 and TRBJ2-1; D gene uncertain. Germline CDR1 reads SEHNR; CDR2 reads FQNEAQ (reference sequence). Between the trimmed V and J ends, which lost 5 bases and 7 bases, there was a span of 3 bases. This CDR3 comprises 10 residues. CDR3 residues: CASSKNEQFF. CDR3 bases: TGTGCCAGCAGCAAGAATGAGCAGTTCTTC.

As DNA, the CDR3 is TGTGCCAGCACTTTTACGAGCGGGGGGCCACACACAGATACGCAGTATTTT. Protein: CASTFTSGGPHTDTQYF. The chain has TRBV28 and TRBJ2-3; 9 nucleotides match TRBD2. CDR3 size: 17 residues. CDR1 and CDR2 from the germline V gene are MDHEN and SYDVKM. With V trimmed by 7 bases and J by 2 bases, 13 bases remained unmatched.

V is TRBV13 and J is TRBJ2-7; D is uncertain. Trimming removed 5 bases from V and 0 bases from J, with 11 bases in between. The CDR3 length is 14 residues. CDR1 is PRHDT and CDR2 is FYEKMQ in the germline V gene (reference sequence). CDR3 sequence: CASSTRPSSYEQYF. DNA for the CDR3: TGTGCCAGCAGCACCCGCCCAAGCTCCTACGAGCAGTACTTC.

This sequence joins TRBV2 and TRBJ2-7; the match to TRBD2 covers 11 bases. V was clipped by 6 bases and J by 3 bases; unmatched bases: 4. In germline, CDR1 is SNHLY, CDR2 FYNNEI. The CDR3 is 14 residues long. The chain's CDR3 is CASRGTSGLYEQYF. CDR3 DNA: TGTGCCAGCAGGGGGACTAGCGGACTCTACGAGCAGTACTTC.

The chain couples TRBV19 to TRBJ2-7, with 9 bases lining up with TRBD2. This CDR3 region has 14 residues. Germline V lookup: CDR1 LNHDA, CDR2 SQIVND (reference sequence). After removal of 11 bases from V and 4 bases from J, the junction contained 12 bases not matched to a gene. CDR3 loop: CASSGGSGGYEQYF. CDR3 DNA: TGTGCCTCCTCCGGGGGAAGCGGGGGGTACGAGCAGTACTTC.

The chain combines TRBV6-6 with TRBJ1-5, with D possibly TRBD1 on 6 matching bases. The CDR3 covers 15 residues. Germline assignment: CDR1 MNHNY and CDR2 SVGAGI (reference sequence). Trimming left V 2 bases short and J 5 bases short, with 13 bases between. CDR3 in DNA: TGTGCCAGCAGTTACACCGGGGGGGCGGATCAGCCCCAGCATTTT. This codes for CASSYTGGADQPQHF.

The J gene is TRBJ2-7, the V gene TRBV28; D is perhaps TRBD2 (5 bases). V lost 2 bases, J lost 7 bases, and 12 bases lay in between. This CDR3 is built from 13 residues. The germline V gene encodes CDR1 MDHEN and CDR2 SYDVKM. CDR3 amino acids: CASSLRGPGEQYF. DNA of the CDR3: TGTGCCAGCAGTTTACGAGGTCCGGGGGAGCAGTACTTC. The full variable domain, with the rest looked up from reference TRBV28 and TRBJ2-7, is DVKVTQSSRYLVKRTGEKVFLECVQDMDHENMFWYRQDPGLGLRLIYFSYDVKMKEKGDIPEGYSVSREKKERFSLILESASTNQTSMYLCASSLRGPGEQYFGPGTRLTVT.

The rearrangement uses TRBV9 and TRBJ2-3, with D uncertain. Germline V gene lookup returns CDR1 SGDLS and CDR2 YYNGEE. V lost 4 bases and J 0 bases, leaving 9 bases between the germline ends. CDR3 size: 14 residues. DNA of the CDR3: TGTGCCAGCAGCACCTACATTAGCACAGATACGCAGTATTTT. This sequence encodes CASSTYISTDTQYF.

The CDR3: CASSLDPYQETQYF. The CDR3 nucleotides are TGTGCCAGCAGCTTGGATCCGTACCAAGAGACCCAGTACTTC. The chain uses TRBV5-4 and TRBJ2-5; D not certain. The CDR3 consists of 14 residues. Germline V gene sequence: CDR1 SGHNT, CDR2 YYREEE (reference sequence). V dropped 0 bases and J dropped 0 bases, with 6 bases sitting between them.

The chain recombines TRBV30 with TRBJ1-6; unclear D gene. The CDR3 is made up of 16 amino acids. Trimming cost V 0 bases and J 9 bases, with 18 bases left between them. CDR1 is GTSNPN and CDR2 is SVGIG in the germline V gene (reference sequence). The CDR3 bases are TGTGCCTGGAGTGTACAGTGGGGTTGGGGAATTTCACCCCTCCACTTT. The encoded protein is CAWSVQWGWGISPLHF.

The genes are TRBV18 and TRBJ1-1; no definite D call. The CDR3 extends over 12 amino acids. From germline, CDR1 is KGHSH and CDR2 LQKENI. With 6 bases removed from V and 6 bases from J, the gap between germline ends came to 11 bases. CDR3 protein: CASSPGEAEAFF. Written as DNA, the CDR3 is TGTGCCAGCTCCCCAGGAGAGGCTGAAGCTTTCTTT.

Turning to this clone: The same CDR3 also results from other DNA sequences found in this sample. This sequence joins TRBV7-9 and TRBJ2-1; 10 bases line up with TRBD1. With 1 base clipped from V and 4 bases from J, the junction kept 1 base outside the gene matches. Per the germline V gene, CDR1 is SEHNR and CDR2 is FQNEAQ (reference sequence). The CDR3 runs to 15 residues. The CDR3 loop reads CASSLGQGAYNEQFF. The DNA for the CDR3 is TGTGCCAGCAGCTTAGGACAGGGGGCGTACAATGAGCAGTTCTTC.

The CDR3 is CAISEGAGTQYF. Written as DNA, the CDR3 is TGTGCCATCAGTGAGGGAGCGGGGACCCAGTACTTC. The chain combines TRBV10-3 with TRBJ2-5; D is perhaps TRBD2 (6 bases). Per germline, CDR1 ENHRY and CDR2 SYGVKD. V lost 2 bases and J lost 7, with 8 bases in between. This CDR3 contains 12 residues.

V usage is TRBV27 and J usage is TRBJ2-7, with 8 bases matching TRBD1. Unmatched junction bases numbered 8, after V lost 6 bases and J lost 4 bases. This CDR3 is 14 amino acids long. Germline CDR1 and CDR2: MNHEY and SMNVEV (reference sequence). The CDR3 loop reads CASRLTGGGYEQYF. CDR3 coding DNA: TGTGCCAGCAGACTAACAGGGGGAGGTTACGAGCAGTACTTC.